This is a list of T cell receptor beta chains from one sample in a study of blood T cell repertoires in COVID-19. Profiled with immunoSEQ multiplex PCR; TCRdb holds only in-frame clones, not every one. Counted here are 250,000 or so clones, approximately 90% occurring once; the ten biggest clones make up about 2.3%. Material for sequencing was PBMCs or T cells enriched from blood (not recorded which). The receptors stem from a woman aged 40-49 years with acute COVID-19. CDR3s include the opening cysteine and the closing phenylalanine or tryptophan. Fields, in order: J gene, V gene, CDR3 protein.

J gene: TRBJ2-1; V gene: TRBV19; CDR3 protein: CASSARPNEQFF
J gene: TRBJ1-6; V gene: TRBV15; CDR3 protein: CATSRDRDRVSPLHF
J gene: TRBJ2-5; V gene: TRBV6-2/TRBV6-3; CDR3 protein: CASSYSTGAPQYF
J gene: TRBJ2-7; V gene: TRBV6-5; CDR3 protein: CASSNSGVLRGEQYF
J gene: TRBJ1-2; V gene: TRBV12-5; CDR3 protein: CASGLTSGTPSQAYGYTF
J gene: TRBJ1-4; V gene: TRBV2; CDR3 protein: CASSPMVGQGGKLFF
J gene: TRBJ1-5; V gene: TRBV27; CDR3 protein: CASSSTRDRYSNQPQHF
J gene: TRBJ1-2; V gene: TRBV30; CDR3 protein: CAWSVGGQGAGGYTF
J gene: TRBJ1-2; V gene: TRBV28; CDR3 protein: CASSFFPNGYTF
J gene: TRBJ2-1; V gene: TRBV30; CDR3 protein: CAWNLLYNEQFF
J gene: TRBJ2-7; V gene: TRBV15; CDR3 protein: CATSRDRVGTGAYEQYF
J gene: TRBJ2-1; V gene: TRBV7-9; CDR3 protein: CASSLRGQGHNEQFF
J gene: TRBJ2-7; V gene: TRBV10-3; CDR3 protein: CAINRDRGAEGEQYF
J gene: TRBJ1-2; V gene: TRBV9; CDR3 protein: CASAPRDSPYGYTF
J gene: TRBJ1-2; V gene: TRBV7-2; CDR3 protein: CASSLEGAPGYTF
J gene: TRBJ1-5; V gene: TRBV27; CDR3 protein: CASSPPDWTGNQPQHF
J gene: TRBJ1-6; V gene: TRBV7-6; CDR3 protein: CASSLGGQGKNSPLHF
J gene: TRBJ2-1; V gene: TRBV24-1; CDR3 protein: CATSDLYSHNEQFF
J gene: TRBJ2-7; V gene: TRBV7-2; CDR3 protein: CASSLGRGGVYEQYF
J gene: TRBJ1-2; V gene: TRBV29-1; CDR3 protein: CSVMVGDGYTF
J gene: TRBJ2-2; V gene: TRBV5-4; CDR3 protein: CASSSRGTRNTGELFF
J gene: TRBJ2-3; V gene: TRBV19; CDR3 protein: CASRLSRGRRGDTQYF
J gene: TRBJ2-3; V gene: TRBV4-1; CDR3 protein: CASSQDKGEETSRYF
J gene: TRBJ2-1; V gene: TRBV2; CDR3 protein: CASIGSRDNEQFF
J gene: TRBJ1-5; V gene: TRBV24-1; CDR3 protein: CATSFTENQPQHF
J gene: TRBJ2-2; V gene: TRBV4-2; CDR3 protein: CASSLETSGGGELFF
J gene: TRBJ1-2; V gene: TRBV5-1; CDR3 protein: CASSMDNRGPNNGYTF
J gene: TRBJ1-2; V gene: TRBV27; CDR3 protein: CASSLYRGRDGYTF
J gene: TRBJ2-3; V gene: TRBV7-2; CDR3 protein: CASSLGSSGGQDTQYF
J gene: TRBJ1-2; V gene: TRBV19; CDR3 protein: CASTPGQGNYGYTF